Presented here are 10 T cell receptor beta chains from one specimen sequenced in a study of Graves' ophthalmopathy and Graves' hyperthyroidism. The sequenced template was RNA, covering the TCR beta CDR3 region. Second-round multiplex PCR came after a first-round RT-PCR that employed HTBI primers. Via MiXCR, TCRdb re-called the multiplex PCR reads, giving one row per CDR3 protein. This table has approximately 210,000 distinct CDR3 sequences, 25% to 35% appearing once. The sample consisted of peripheral blood. The receptors originated from a man in his fifties with Graves' ophthalmopathy.

The sample holds a few counts of this clonotype. The rearrangement joins TRBV6-2 or TRBV6-3 to TRBJ2-7, with 7 bases fitting TRBD1. The ends lost 7 bases at V and 0 bases at J; junction bases unmatched: 9. The CDR3 is made up of 15 amino acids. Germline values: CDR1 MNHEY, CDR2 SVGEGT. CDR3 DNA: TGTGCCAGCACCAACCCCAGGGGGAGCTCCTACGAGCAGTACTTC. Its translation is CASTNPRGSSYEQYF.

The genes are TRBV30 and TRBJ2-5, with D possibly matching TRBD2 (6 bases). V was cut by 2 bases and J by 3 bases, with 7 bases left in between. CDR3 length: 12 residues. Germline CDR1 GTSNPN, CDR2 SVGIG (reference sequence). The CDR3: CAWSTSKETQYF. The CDR3 DNA follows: TGTGCCTGGAGTACTAGCAAAGAGACCCAGTACTTC. The complete variable domain, with remaining parts taken from reference TRBV30 and TRBJ2-5, reads SQTIHQWPATLVQPVGSPLSLECTVEGTSNPNLYWYRQAAGRGLQLLFYSVGIGQISSEVPQNLSASRPQDRQFILSSKKLLLSDSGFYLCAWSTSKETQYFGPGTRLLVL.

At least ten counts were recorded for this clonotype. This rearrangement joins TRBV27 to TRBJ2-7; perhaps TRBD2 as D (6 bases). CDR1 is MNHEY and CDR2 is SMNVEV in the germline V gene (reference sequence). Between the trimmed V and J ends, which lost 6 bases and 2 bases, there was a span of 14 bases. The CDR3 loop spans 14 amino acids. The CDR3, as DNA: TGTGCCAGCAGGCGCTCGGGGGAGGCCTACGAGCAGTACTTC. Translating it yields CASRRSGEAYEQYF.

The rearrangement uses TRBV6-1 and TRBJ1-2; TRBD1 is a possible D gene (6 bases). Germline values: CDR1 MNHNS, CDR2 SASEGT. The CDR3 length is 15 residues. V dropped 8 bases and J dropped 6 bases, with 22 bases sitting between them. The CDR3 reads CASRPRPGGGDGYTF. CDR3 DNA: TGTGCCAGCCGCCCCCGGCCCGGGGGCGGAGATGGCTACACCTTC.

There are many counts of this clonotype. The gene calls are TRBV19 and TRBJ1-2; tentatively, D is TRBD1 (6 bases). The V and J ends lost 7 bases and 4 bases respectively, with 10 bases between them. Per the germline V gene, CDR1 is LNHDA and CDR2 is SQIVND (reference sequence). The CDR3 consists of 12 residues. The CDR3 DNA reads as TGTGCCAGTATTGAAGGGGGCTATGGCTACACCTTC. Amino acid sequence: CASIEGGYGYTF.

The chain is built from TRBV7-2 and TRBJ1-2; 7 bases agree with TRBD1. CDR1 and CDR2 from the germline V gene are SGHTA and FQGNSA. After removal of 5 bases from V and 8 bases from J, the junction contained 8 bases not matched to a gene. The CDR3 spans 13 residues. DNA for the CDR3: TGTGCCAGCAGCCCACAGGGGATGGGAGGCTACACCTTC. Protein product: CASSPQGMGGYTF.

The CDR3 bases are TGCGCCAGCAGCTTGGAAATCGGGGGGAAGACTGAAGCTTTCTTT. It translates to CASSLEIGGKTEAFF. This rearrangement joins TRBV5-1 to TRBJ1-1; D perhaps matches TRBD1 (5 bases). This CDR3 has 15 amino acids. V lost 0 bases to trimming and J lost 5 bases, with 14 bases between them. The V gene's germline CDR1 is SGHRS and CDR2 YFSETQ. The whole variable domain, remainder taken from reference TRBV5-1 and TRBJ1-1, is KAGVTQTPRYLIKTRGQQVTLSCSPISGHRSVSWYQQTPGQGLQFLFEYFSETQRNKGNFPGRFSGRQFSNSRSEMNVSTLELGDSALYLCASSLEIGGKTEAFFGQGTRLTVV.

This chain uses TRBV6-2 or TRBV6-3 with TRBJ1-1; 9 positions match TRBD1. Trimming removed 10 bases from V and 1 base from J; junction bases left unmatched: 4. The CDR3 spans 13 residues. Germline-derived CDR1 and CDR2 are MNHEY and SVGEGT. CDR3 DNA sequence: TGTGCCACCGGACAGGGGTGGAACACTGAAGCTTTCTTT. Translated: CATGQGWNTEAFF.

This clonotype has ten or more counts. The chain carries TRBV7-8 and TRBJ2-7, with 9 positions matching TRBD2. Germline V gene data show CDR1 as SGHVS and CDR2 as FQNEAQ. V lost 5 bases and J lost 9; bases outside the gene matches: 11. There are 14 residues in the CDR3. CDR3 sequence (DNA): TGTGCCAGCAGCCTGGGACTAGCCGGCGTGGGGCAGTACTTC. The encoded protein is CASSLGLAGVGQYF.

The rearrangement joins TRBV19 to TRBJ2-2; 7 nucleotides align to TRBD1. Germline loops: CDR1 LNHDA, CDR2 SQIVND (reference sequence). The CDR3 has 16 amino acids. Losses at the gene ends were 1 base for V and 4 bases for J; bases not matched to a gene: 6. The CDR3 coding sequence is TGTGCCAGTAGTATAGTGGGGACAGTGGGCACCGGGGAGCTGTTTTTT. This sequence encodes CASSIVGTVGTGELFF.